This paragraph reports one T cell receptor beta chain. Produced via immunoSEQ multiplex PCR; TCRdb's table is partial and in-frame only. The sample yields 110,000 to 150,000 clones, approximately 80% seen once. The data derive from a study of blood T cell repertoires in COVID-19. The CDR3 spans 14 residues. V lost 7 bases to trimming and J lost 5 bases; unmatched junction nucleotides: 7. CDR1 and CDR2 (germline): LNHDA, SQIVND (reference sequence). The receptor was derived from a woman in her fifties or sixties with acute or convalescent COVID-19. Sequencing input: peripheral blood. The genes are TRBV19 and TRBJ1-5; 8 bases align to TRBD1. In nucleotides, the CDR3 is TGTGCCAGTATAGGACAGGGTTGGCATCAGCCCCAGCATTTT. This sequence encodes CASIGQGWHQPQHF. The whole variable domain, remainder taken from reference TRBV19 and TRBJ1-5, is DGGITQSPKYLFRKEGQNVTLSCEQNLNHDAMYWYRQDPGQGLRLIYYSQIVNDFQKGDIAEGYSVSREKKESFPLTVTSAQKNPTAFYLCASIGQGWHQPQHFGDGTRLSIL.